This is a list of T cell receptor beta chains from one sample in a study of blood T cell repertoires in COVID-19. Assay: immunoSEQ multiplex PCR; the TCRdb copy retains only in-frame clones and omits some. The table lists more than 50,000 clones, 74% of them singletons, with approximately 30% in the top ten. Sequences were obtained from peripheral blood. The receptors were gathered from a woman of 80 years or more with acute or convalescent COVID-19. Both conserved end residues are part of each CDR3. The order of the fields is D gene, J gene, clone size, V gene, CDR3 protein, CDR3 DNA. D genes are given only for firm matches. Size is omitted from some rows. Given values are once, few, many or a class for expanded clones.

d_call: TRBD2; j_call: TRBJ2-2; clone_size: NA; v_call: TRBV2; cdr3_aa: CASRAGLAGGAGELFF; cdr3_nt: TGTGCCAGCAGAGCCGGACTAGCGGGAGGAGCCGGGGAGCTGTTTTTT
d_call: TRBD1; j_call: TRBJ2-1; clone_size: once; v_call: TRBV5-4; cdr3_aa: CASSLRQGGTNEQFF; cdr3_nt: TGTGCCAGCAGCTTGAGACAGGGGGGGACCAATGAGCAGTTCTTC
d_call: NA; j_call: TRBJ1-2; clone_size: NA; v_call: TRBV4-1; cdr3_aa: CASSRAGLGGYTF; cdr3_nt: TGCGCCAGCAGCCGAGCTGGCCTAGGTGGCTACACCTTC
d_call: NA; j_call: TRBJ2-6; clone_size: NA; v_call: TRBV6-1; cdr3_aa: CASSEALGPGANVLTF; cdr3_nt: TGTGCCAGCAGTGAAGCGCTAGGCCCTGGGGCCAACGTCCTGACTTTC
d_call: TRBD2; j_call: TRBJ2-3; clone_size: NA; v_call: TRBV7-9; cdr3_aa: CASSLSSGARTDTQYF; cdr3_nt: TGTGCCAGCAGCTTGTCTAGCGGGGCCCGCACAGATACGCAGTATTTT
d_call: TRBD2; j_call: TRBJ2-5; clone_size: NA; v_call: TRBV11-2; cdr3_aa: CASSLGTSGYQETQYF; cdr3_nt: TGTGCCAGCAGCCTCGGGACTAGCGGATACCAAGAGACCCAGTACTTC
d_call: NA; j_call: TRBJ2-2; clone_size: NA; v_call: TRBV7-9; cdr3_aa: CASSQNRVENTGELFF; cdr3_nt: TGTGCCAGCAGCCAAAACAGGGTGGAAAACACCGGGGAGCTGTTTTTT
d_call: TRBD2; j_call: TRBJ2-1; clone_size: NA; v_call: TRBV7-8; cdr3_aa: CASSKSGTSYNEQFF; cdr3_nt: TGTGCCAGCAGCAAAAGCGGGACGTCCTACAATGAGCAGTTCTTC
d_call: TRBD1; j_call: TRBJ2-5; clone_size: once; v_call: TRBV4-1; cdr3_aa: CASSPRLGRQGAGTQYF; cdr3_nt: TGCGCCAGCAGCCCACGCCTCGGCAGACAGGGGGCAGGGACCCAGTACTTC
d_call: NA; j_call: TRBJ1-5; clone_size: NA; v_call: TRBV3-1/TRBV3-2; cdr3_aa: CASSHGRGNNQPQHF; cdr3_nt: TGTGCCAGCAGTCACGGTCGGGGGAACAATCAGCCCCAGCATTTT
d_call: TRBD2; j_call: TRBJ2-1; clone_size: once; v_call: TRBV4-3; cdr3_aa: CASSHLAGDYNEQFF; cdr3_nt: TGCGCCAGCAGCCATCTAGCGGGAGATTACAATGAGCAGTTCTTC
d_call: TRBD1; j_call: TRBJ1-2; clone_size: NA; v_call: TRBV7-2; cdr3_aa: CASSRDSPRWGYTF; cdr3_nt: TGTGCCAGCAGTCGGGACAGCCCGAGGTGGGGCTACACCTTC
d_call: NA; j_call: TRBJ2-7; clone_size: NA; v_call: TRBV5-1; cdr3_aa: CASSLWNRGGGEQYF; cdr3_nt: TGCGCCAGCAGCTTGTGGAACAGGGGAGGAGGCGAGCAGTACTTC
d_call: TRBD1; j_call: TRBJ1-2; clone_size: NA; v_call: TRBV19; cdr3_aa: CASTRPGTGAPLLLSYTF; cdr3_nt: TGTGCCAGTACAAGGCCCGGGACAGGGGCCCCCCTGCTATTAAGCTACACCTTC
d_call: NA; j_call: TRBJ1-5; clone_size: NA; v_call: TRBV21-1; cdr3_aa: CASRTGGWRYNQPQHF; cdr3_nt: TGTGCCAGCAGAACGGGAGGATGGCGGTACAATCAGCCCCAGCATTTT
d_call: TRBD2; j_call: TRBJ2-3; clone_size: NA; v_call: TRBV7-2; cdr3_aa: CASSIGSGTITSTDTQYF; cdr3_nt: TGTGCCAGCAGCATCGGTAGCGGGACCATTACTAGCACAGATACGCAGTATTTT
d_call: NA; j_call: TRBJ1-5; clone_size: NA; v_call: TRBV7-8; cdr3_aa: CASSESRQVPQPQHF; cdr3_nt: TGTGCCAGCAGCGAGTCGAGACAGGTTCCTCAGCCCCAGCATTTT
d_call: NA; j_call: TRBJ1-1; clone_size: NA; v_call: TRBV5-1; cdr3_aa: CARCLPGAGAGDTEAFF; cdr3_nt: TGCGCCCGCTGCTTGCCGGGGGCTGGGGCGGGGGACACTGAAGCTTTCTTT
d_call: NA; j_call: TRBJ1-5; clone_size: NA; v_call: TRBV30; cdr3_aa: CAWSVRRAGGNQPQHF; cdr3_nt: TGTGCCTGGAGTGTAAGGAGGGCGGGAGGCAATCAGCCCCAGCATTTT
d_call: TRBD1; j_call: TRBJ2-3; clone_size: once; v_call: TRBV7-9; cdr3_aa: CASSPRDRATDTQYF; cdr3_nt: TGTGCCAGCAGCCCGCGGGACAGGGCCACAGATACGCAGTATTTT
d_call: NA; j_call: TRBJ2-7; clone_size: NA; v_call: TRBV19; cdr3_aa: CASSIGQYYEQYF; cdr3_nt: TGTGCCAGTAGTATAGGTCAGTACTACGAGCAGTACTTC
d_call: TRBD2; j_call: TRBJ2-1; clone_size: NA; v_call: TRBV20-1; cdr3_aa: CSASIAGADYNEQFF; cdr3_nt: TGCAGTGCTAGTATCGCGGGAGCGGACTACAATGAGCAGTTCTTC
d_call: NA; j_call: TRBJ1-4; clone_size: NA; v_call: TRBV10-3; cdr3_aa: CAISESRPGANEKLFF; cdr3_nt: TGTGCCATCAGTGAGTCCCGGCCAGGGGCTAATGAAAAACTGTTTTTT
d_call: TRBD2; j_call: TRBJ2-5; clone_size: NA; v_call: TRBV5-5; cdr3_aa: CASSYLGLAGGRETQYF; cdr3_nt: TGTGCCAGCAGCTACCTGGGACTAGCGGGAGGTCGAGAGACCCAGTACTTC